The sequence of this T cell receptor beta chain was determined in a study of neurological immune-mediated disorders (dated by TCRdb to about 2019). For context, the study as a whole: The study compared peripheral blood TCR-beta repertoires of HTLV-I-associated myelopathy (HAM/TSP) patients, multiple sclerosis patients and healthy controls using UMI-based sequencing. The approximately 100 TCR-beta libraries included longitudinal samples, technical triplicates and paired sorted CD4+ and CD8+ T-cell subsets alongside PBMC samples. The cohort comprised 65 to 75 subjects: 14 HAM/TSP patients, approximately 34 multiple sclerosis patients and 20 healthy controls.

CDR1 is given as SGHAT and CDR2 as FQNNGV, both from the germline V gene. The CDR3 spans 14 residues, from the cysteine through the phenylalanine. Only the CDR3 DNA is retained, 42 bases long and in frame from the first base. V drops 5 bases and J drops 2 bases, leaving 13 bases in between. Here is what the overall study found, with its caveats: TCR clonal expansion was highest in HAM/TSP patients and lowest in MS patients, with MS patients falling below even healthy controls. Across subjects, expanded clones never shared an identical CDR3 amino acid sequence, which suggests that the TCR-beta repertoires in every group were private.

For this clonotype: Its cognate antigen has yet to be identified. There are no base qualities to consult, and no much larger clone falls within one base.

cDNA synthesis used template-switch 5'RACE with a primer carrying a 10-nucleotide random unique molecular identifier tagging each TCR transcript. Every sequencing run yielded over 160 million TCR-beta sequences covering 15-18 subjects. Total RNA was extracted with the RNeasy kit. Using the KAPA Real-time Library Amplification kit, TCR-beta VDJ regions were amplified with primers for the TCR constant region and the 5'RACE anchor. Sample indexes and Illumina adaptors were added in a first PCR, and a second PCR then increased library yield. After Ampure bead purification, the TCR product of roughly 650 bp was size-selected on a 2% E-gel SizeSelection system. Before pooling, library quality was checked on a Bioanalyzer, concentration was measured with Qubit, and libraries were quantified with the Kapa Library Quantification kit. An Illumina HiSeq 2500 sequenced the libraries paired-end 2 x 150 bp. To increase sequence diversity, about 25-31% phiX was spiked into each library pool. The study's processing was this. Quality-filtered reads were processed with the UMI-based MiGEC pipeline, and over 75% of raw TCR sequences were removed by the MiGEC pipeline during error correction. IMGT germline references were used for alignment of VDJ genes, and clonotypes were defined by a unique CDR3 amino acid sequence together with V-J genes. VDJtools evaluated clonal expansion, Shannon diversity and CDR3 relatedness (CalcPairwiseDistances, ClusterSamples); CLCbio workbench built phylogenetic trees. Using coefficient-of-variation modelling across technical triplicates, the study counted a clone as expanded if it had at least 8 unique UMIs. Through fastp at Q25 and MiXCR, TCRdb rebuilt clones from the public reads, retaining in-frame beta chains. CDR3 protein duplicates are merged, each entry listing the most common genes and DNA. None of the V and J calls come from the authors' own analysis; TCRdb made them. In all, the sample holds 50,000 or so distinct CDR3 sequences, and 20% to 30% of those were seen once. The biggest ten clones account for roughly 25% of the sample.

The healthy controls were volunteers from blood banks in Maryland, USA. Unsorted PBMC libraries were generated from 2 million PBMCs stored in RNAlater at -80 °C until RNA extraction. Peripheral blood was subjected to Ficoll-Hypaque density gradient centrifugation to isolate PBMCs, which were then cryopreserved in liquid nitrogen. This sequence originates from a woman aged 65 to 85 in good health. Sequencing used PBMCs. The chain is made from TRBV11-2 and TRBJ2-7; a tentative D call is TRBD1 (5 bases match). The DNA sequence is TGTGCCAGCAGCATTTCCACAGGTACCTACGAGCAGTACTTC. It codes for CASSISTGTYEQYF.